This T cell receptor beta chain was captured by sequencing in a study of cytomegalovirus exposure and HLA in healthy donors. Whole-study context: One earlier analysis, a look at around 180 million T cells, found some 120 million unique TCR beta sequences.

Points on this clone: Its antigen is not known.

The CDR3 extends over 14 amino acids. Trimming at V came to 3 bases and at J to 3 bases, leaving 3 bases not matched to a gene. The germline V gene has CDR1 MDHEN and CDR2 SYDVKM. General observations from the study: One variant, a missense change in DCLRE1C, was linked in a later analysis to TCR beta V- and J-gene trimming. Only CMV serostatus was available as immune exposure information. The presence/absence work took it that sequencing depth was about the same across donors.

Researchers ran the PCR with 60 Vbeta and 13 Jbeta primers. Some clones are missing from TCRdb's copy, which holds only in-frame ones; the method was immunoSEQ multiplex PCR. The table shows 100,000 or so clones, with 80% to 90% occurring only once. This TCR came from a woman under 30 in good health and CMV-seronegative. The material sequenced was PBMCs. This chain links TRBV28 with TRBJ2-7; 9 bases are a match to TRBD1. The CDR3 sequence: CASSFPGQGYEQYF. The CDR3 bases are TGTGCCAGCAGTTTCCCGGGACAGGGCTACGAGCAGTACTTC. The complete variable domain, with remaining parts taken from reference TRBV28 and TRBJ2-7, reads DVKVTQSSRYLVKRTGEKVFLECVQDMDHENMFWYRQDPGLGLRLIYFSYDVKMKEKGDIPEGYSVSREKKERFSLILESASTNQTSMYLCASSFPGQGYEQYFGPGTRLTVT.